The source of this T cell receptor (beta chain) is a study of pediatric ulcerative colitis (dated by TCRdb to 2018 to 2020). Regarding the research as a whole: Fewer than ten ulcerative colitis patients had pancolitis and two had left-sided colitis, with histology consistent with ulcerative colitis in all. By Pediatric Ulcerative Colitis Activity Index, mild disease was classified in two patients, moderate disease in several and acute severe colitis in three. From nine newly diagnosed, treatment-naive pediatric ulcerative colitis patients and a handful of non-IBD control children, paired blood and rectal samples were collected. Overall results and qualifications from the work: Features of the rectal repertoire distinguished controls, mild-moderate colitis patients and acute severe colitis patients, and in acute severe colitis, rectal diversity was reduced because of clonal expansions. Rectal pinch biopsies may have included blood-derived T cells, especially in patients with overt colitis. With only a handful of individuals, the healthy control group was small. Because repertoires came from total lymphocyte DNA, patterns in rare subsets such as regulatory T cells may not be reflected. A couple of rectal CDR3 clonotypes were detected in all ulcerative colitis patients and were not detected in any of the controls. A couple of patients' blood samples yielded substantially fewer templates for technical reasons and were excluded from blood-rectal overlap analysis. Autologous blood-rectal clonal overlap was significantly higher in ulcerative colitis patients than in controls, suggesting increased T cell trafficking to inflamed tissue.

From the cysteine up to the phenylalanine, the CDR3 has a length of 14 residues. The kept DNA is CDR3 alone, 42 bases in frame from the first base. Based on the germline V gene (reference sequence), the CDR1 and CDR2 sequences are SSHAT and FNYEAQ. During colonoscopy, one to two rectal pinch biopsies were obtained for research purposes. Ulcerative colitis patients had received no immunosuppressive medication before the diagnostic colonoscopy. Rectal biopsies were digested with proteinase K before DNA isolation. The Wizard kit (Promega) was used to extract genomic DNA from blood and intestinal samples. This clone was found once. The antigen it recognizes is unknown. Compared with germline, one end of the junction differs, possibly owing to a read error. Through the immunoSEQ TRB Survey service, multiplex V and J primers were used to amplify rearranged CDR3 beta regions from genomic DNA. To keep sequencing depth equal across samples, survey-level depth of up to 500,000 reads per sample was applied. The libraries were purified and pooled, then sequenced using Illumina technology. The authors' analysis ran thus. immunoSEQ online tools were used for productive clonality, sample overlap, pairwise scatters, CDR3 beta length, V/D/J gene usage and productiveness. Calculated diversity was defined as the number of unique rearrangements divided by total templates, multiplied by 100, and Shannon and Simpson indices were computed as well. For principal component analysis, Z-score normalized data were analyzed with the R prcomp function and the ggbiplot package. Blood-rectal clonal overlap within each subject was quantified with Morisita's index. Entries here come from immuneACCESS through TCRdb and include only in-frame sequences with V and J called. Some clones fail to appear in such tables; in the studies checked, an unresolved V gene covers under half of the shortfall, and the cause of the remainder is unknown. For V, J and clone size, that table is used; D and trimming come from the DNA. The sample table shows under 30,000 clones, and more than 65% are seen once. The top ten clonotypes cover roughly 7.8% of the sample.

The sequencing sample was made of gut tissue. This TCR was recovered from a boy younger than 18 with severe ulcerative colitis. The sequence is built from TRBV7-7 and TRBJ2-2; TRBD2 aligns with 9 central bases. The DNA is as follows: TGTGCTAGCAAATCTAGCGGGGTTGCCGGGGAGCTGTTTTTT. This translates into CASKSSGVAGELFF.